Each of the 2 T cell receptor beta chains below was sequenced from the same sample in a study of vaccination effects on CD4 cells after COVID-19. Having been cultured for under twelve days, the cells underwent CD4+ T cell isolation. Data came from immunoSEQ multiplex PCR; TCRdb stores just in-frame clones and leaves some out. The table has about 74,000 clones, approximately 71% seen once; the top ten hold approximately 2%. Their target antigens are unknown. The sample consisted of CD4+ T cells from PBMCs cultured without peptide, taken before COVID-19 vaccination. The receptors here all came from a human donor who received a COVID-19 vaccine.

The CDR3 loop reads CASRRAENNQPQHF. The DNA for the CDR3 is TGTGCCAGCCGAAGAGCGGAGAATAATCAGCCCCAGCATTTT. V is TRBV6-4 and J is TRBJ1-5; D ambiguous. This CDR3 is 14 amino acids long. V was cut by 8 bases and J by 4 bases, with 15 bases left in between. Germline V gives CDR1 MRHNA, CDR2 SNTAGT.

The rearrangement links TRBV5-1 to TRBJ1-2; D is ambiguous. The CDR3 is made up of 13 amino acids. Germline assignment: CDR1 SGHRS and CDR2 YFSETQ. Trimming left V 4 bases short and J 4 bases short, with 11 bases between. The CDR3: CASSERTSYGYTF. The CDR3 DNA follows: TGCGCCAGCAGCGAGAGGACTTCCTATGGCTACACCTTC.